The present entry profiles one T cell receptor beta chain with its context. The data belong to a study of CXCR3-negative and CXCR3-positive naive CD8 T cells. 5' RACE with UMI labels generated the TRB cDNA libraries. TCRdb re-called the 5' RACE reads and gives one entry per CDR3 protein, without DNA. The listing records fewer than 95,000 distinct CDR3 sequences. CDR1 is MNHEY and CDR2 is SVGEGT in the germline V gene. The CDR3 spans 16 residues. The chain uses TRBV6-2 or TRBV6-3 and TRBJ2-5; TCRdb names TRBD1, which stays unverified in the absence of DNA. The TCR originated in a human donor in good health. Some clones in this sample may be carry-over from other donors' samples. The specimen sequenced was naive CXCR3- CD8+ T cells from blood. The subset was: CD45RO-CCR7+CD27+CD95- naive CD8+ T cells lacking CXCR3 (TNR3-). This CDR3 reads CASSWVRRLPGETQYF.